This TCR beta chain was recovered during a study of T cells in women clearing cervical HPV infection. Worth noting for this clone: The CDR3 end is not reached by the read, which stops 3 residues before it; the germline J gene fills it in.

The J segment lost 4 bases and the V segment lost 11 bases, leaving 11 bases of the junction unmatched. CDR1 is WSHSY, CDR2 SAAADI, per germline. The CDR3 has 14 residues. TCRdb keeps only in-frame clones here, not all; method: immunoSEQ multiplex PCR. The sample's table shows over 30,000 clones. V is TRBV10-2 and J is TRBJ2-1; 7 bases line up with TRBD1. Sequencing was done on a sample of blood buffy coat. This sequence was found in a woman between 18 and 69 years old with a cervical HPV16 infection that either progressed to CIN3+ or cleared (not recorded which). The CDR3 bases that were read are TGCGCCTCCAAACCCAGGGGGAAGTACAATGAG. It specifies CASKPRGKYNE. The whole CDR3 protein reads CASKPRGKYNEQFF.